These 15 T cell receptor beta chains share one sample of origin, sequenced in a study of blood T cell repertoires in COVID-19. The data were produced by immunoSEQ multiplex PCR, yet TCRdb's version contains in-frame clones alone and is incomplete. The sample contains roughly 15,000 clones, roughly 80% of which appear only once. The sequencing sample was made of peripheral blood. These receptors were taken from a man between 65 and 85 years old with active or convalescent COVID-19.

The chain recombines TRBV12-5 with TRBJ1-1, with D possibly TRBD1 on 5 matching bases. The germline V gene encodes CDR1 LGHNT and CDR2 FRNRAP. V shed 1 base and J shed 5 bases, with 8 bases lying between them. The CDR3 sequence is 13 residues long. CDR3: CASGLGGLTEAFF. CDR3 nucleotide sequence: TGTGCTAGTGGTTTGGGGGGACTGACTGAAGCTTTCTTT.

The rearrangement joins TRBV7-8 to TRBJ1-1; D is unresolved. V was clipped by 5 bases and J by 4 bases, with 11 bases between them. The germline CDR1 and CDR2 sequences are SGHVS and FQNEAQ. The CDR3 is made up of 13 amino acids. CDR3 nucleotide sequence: TGTGCCAGCAGCCCAACGACTCCCACTGAAGCTTTCTTT. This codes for CASSPTTPTEAFF.

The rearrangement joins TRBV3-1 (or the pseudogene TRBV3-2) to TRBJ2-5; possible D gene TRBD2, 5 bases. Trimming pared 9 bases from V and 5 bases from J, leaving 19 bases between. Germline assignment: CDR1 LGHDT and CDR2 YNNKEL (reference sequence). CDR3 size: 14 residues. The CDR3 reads CASRYRQLGETQYF. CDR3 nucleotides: TGTGCCAGTAGGTACCGCCAACTAGGCGAGACCCAGTACTTC.

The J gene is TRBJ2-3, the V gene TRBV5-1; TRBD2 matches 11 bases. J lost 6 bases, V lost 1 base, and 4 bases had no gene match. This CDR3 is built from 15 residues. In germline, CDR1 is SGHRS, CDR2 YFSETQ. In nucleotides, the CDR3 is TGCGCCAGCAGCTTGATGTTAGCGGGAGGGGATACGCAGTATTTT. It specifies CASSLMLAGGDTQYF.

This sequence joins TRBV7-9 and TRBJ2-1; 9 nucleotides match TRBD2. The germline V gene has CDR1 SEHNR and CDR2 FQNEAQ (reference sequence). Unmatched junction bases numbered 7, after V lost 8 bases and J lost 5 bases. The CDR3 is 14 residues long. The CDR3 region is CASLPLAGNNEQFF. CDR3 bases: TGTGCCAGCCTCCCCCTAGCGGGGAACAATGAGCAGTTCTTC.

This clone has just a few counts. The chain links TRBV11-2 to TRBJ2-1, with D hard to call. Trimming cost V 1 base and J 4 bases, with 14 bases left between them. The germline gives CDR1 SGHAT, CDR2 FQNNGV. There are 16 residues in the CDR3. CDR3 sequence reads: CASSLVLSNLYNEQFF. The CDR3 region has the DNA TGTGCCAGCAGCTTAGTCCTTAGCAACCTTTACAATGAGCAGTTCTTC.

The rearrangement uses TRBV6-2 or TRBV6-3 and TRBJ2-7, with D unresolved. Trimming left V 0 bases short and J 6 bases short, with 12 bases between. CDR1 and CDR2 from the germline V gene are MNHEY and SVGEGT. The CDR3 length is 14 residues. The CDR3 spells CASSYSEVQGEQYF. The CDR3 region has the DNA TGTGCCAGCAGTTACTCTGAGGTCCAAGGCGAGCAGTACTTC.

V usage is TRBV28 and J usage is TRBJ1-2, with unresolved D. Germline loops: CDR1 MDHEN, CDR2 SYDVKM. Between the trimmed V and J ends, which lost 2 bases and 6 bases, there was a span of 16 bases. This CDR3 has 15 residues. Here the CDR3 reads CASSLIFRPRDGYTF. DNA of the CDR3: TGTGCCAGCAGTTTAATCTTCCGGCCACGGGATGGCTACACCTTC.

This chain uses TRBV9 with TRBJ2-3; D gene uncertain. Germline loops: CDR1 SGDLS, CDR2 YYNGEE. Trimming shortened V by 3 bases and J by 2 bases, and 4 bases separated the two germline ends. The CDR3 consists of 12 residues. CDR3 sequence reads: CASSADTDTQYF. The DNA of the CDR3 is TGTGCCAGCAGCGCAGACACAGATACGCAGTATTTT.

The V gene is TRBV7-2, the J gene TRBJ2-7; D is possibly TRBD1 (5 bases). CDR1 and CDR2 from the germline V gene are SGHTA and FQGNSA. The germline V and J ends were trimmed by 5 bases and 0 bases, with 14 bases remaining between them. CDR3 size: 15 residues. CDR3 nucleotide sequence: TGTGCCAGCAGCAGAGGACAATCACTCTCCTACGAGCAGTACTTC. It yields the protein CASSRGQSLSYEQYF.

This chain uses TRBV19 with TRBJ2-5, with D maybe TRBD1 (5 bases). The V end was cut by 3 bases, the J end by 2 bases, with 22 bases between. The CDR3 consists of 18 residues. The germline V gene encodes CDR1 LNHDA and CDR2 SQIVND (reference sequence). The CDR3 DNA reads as TGTGCCAGTAGTATCACGGGCAGGGCAGGGTTTGTACAAGAGACCCAGTACTTC. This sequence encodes CASSITGRAGFVQETQYF.

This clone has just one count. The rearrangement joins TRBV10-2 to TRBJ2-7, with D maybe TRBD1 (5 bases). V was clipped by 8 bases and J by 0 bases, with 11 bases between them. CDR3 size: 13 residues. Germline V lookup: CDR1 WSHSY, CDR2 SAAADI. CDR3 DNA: TGCGCCAGCGGCTTAGGGGACTCCTACGAGCAGTACTTC. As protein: CASGLGDSYEQYF.

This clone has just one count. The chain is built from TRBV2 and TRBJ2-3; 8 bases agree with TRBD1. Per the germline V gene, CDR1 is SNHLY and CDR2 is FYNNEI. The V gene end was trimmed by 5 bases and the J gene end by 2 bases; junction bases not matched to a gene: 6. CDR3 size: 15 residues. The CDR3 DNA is TGTGCCAGCAGTAATGACAGGGGAGACACAGATACGCAGTATTTT. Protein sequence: CASSNDRGDTDTQYF.

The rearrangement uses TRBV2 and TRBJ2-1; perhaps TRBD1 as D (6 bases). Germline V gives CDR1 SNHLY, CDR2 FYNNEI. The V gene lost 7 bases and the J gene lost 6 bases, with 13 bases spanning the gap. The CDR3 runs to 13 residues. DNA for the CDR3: TGTGCCAGCATTCCGACAGGAGGCAATGAGCAGTTCTTC. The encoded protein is CASIPTGGNEQFF. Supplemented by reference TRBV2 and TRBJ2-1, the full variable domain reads EPEVTQTPSHQVTQMGQEVILRCVPISNHLYFYWYRQILGQKVEFLVSFYNNEISEKSEIFDDQFSVERPDGSNFTLKIRSTKLEDSAMYFCASIPTGGNEQFFGPGTRLTVL.

The CDR3 DNA is TGTGCCAGCAGCGTAGCTCAGGGTTTGGGCGGCTACACCTTC. Translated: CASSVAQGLGGYTF. The chain employs TRBV9 and TRBJ1-2; D might be TRBD1 (5 bases). The V gene lost 0 bases and the J gene lost 8 bases, with 14 bases spanning the gap. The germline gives CDR1 SGDLS, CDR2 YYNGEE. The CDR3 length is 14 residues.